This T cell receptor beta chain stems from a study of CD4+ T cells in melanoma. Produced via immunoSEQ multiplex PCR; TCRdb's table is partial and in-frame only. Here the sample spans approximately 9,500 clones, roughly four fifths being singletons. There are a few counts of this clone. Its antigen is not known. V was shortened by 4 bases and J by 13 bases, with 15 bases between the two germline ends. From germline, CDR1 is SGHDT and CDR2 YYEEEE. This CDR3 is built from 13 residues. Findings and limits, study-wide: CD8+ T cell, macrophage and B cell function reportedly correlated with neoantigen-specific CD4+ T cells.

The sequenced sample consisted of cells from a culture (not recorded whether cultured in vitro). The chain carries TRBV5-6 and TRBJ1-6; D perhaps matches TRBD1 (5 bases). The receptor was isolated from a human donor with melanoma. CDR3 sequence reads: CASSDVGTGPLHF. In nucleotides, the CDR3 is TGTGCCAGCAGCGACGTTGGGACGGGGCCCCTCCACTTT.